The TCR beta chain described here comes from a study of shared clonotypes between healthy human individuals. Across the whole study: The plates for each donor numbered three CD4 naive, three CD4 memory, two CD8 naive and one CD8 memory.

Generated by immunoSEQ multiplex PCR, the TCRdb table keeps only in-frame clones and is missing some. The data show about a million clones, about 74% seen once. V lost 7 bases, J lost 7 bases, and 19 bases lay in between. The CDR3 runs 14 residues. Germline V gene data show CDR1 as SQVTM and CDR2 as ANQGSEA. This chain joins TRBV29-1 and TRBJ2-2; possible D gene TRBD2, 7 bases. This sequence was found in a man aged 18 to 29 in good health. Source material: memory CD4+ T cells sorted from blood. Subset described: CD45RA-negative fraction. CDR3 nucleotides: TGCAGCGCCCTAGGGGGGGTATACGGCGGGGAGCTGTTTTTT. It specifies CSALGGVYGGELFF.